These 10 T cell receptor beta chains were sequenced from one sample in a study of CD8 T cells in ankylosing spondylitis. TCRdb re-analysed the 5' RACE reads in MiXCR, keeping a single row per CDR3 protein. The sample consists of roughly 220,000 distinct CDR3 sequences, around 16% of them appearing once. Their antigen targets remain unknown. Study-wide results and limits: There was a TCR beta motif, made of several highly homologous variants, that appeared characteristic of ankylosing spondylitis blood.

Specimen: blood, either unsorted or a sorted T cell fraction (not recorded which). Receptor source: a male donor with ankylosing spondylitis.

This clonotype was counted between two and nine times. CDR3 sequence (DNA): TGTGCCAGCAGCCAAGATGGAGGGGATAACACTGAAGCTTTCTTT. Encoded protein: CASSQDGGDNTEAFF. The rearrangement uses TRBV4-2 and TRBJ1-1, with a tentative D call TRBD1 (5 bases). V was cut by 0 bases and J by 2 bases, with 10 bases left in between. CDR1 is LGHNA, CDR2 YNFKEQ, per germline. The CDR3 runs to 15 residues.

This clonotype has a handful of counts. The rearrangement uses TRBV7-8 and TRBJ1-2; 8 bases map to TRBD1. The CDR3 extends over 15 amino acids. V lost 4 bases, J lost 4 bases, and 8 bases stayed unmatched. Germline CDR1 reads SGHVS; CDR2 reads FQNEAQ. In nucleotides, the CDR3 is TGTGCCAGCAGCTCTCATTTGACAGGGGCCTATGGCTACACCTTC. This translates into CASSSHLTGAYGYTF.

CDR3 coding DNA: TGTGCCAGCAGCTTAGAAGACAGGGGCAACACTGAAGCTTTCTTT. It yields the protein CASSLEDRGNTEAFF. The chain employs TRBV11-2 and TRBJ1-1; 8 bases align to TRBD1. V gave up 0 bases and J gave up 2 bases; unmatched junction bases: 2. The CDR3 runs 15 residues. Germline CDR1 and CDR2: SGHAT and FQNNGV. The complete variable domain, with remaining parts taken from reference TRBV11-2 and TRBJ1-1, reads EAGVAQSPRYKIIEKRQSVAFWCNPISGHATLYWYQQILGQGPKLLIQFQNNGVVDDSQLPKDRFSAERLKGVDSTLKIQPAKLEDSAVYLCASSLEDRGNTEAFFGQGTRLTVV.

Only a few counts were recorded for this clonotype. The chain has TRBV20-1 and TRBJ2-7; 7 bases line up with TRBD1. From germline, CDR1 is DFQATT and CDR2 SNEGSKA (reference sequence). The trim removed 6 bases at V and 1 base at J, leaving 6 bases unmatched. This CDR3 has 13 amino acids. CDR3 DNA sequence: TGCAGTGCCAGACAGGGACATTCCTACGAGCAGTACTTC. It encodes CSARQGHSYEQYF.

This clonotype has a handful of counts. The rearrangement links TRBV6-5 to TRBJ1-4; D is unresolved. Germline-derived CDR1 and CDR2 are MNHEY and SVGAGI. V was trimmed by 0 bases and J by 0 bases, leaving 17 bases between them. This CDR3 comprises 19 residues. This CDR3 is CASSYSGWQYESTNEKLFF. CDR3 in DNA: TGTGCCAGCAGTTACTCCGGTTGGCAGTACGAGTCAACTAATGAAAAACTGTTTTTT.

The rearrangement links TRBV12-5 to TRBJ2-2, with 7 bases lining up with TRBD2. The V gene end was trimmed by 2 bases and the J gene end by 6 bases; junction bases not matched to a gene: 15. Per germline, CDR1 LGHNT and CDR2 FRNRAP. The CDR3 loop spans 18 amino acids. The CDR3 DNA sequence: TGTGCTAGTGGTTTGCAAATCCGACTAGCTGATTTCCCCGGGGAGCTGTTTTTT. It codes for CASGLQIRLADFPGELFF.

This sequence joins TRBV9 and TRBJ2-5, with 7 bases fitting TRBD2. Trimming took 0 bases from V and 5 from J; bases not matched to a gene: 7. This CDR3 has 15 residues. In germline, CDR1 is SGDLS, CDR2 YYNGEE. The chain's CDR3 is CASSVVGGPAETQYF. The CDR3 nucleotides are TGTGCCAGCAGCGTAGTGGGAGGGCCGGCGGAGACCCAGTACTTC.

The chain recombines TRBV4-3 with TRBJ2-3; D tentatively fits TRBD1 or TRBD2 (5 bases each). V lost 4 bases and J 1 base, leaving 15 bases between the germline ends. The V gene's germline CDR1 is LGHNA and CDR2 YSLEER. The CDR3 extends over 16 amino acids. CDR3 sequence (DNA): TGCGCCAGCAGCCCCGGGGCTAGAGAGGGCACAGATACGCAGTATTTT. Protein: CASSPGAREGTDTQYF.

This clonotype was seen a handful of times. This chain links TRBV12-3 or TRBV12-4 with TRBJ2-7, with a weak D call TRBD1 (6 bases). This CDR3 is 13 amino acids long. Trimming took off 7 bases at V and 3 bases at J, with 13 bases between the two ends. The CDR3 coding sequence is TGTGCCAGCACCCTGGACAGAAACTACGAGCAGTACTTC. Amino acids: CASTLDRNYEQYF.

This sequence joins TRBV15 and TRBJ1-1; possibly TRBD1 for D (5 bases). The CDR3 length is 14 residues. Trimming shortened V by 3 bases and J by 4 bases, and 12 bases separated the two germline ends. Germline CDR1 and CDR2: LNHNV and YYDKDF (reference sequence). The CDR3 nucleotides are TGTGCCACCAGCAGGGACACCGGGGTCACTGAAGCTTTCTTT. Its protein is CATSRDTGVTEAFF.